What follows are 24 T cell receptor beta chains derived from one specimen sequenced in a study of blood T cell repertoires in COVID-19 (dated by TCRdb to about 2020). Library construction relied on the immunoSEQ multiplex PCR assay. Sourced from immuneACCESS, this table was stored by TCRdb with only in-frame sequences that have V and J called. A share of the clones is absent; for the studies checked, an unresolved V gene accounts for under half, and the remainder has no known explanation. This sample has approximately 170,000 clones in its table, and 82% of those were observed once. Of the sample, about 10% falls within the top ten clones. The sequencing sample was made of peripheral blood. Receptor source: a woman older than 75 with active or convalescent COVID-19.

CDR3 amino acids: CASSLQGAGYTEAFF. The CDR3 bases are TGTGCCAGCAGCCTCCAGGGGGCAGGGTACACTGAAGCTTTCTTT. The chain has TRBV5-6 and TRBJ1-1; 8 bases are shared with TRBD1. Germline CDR1 is SGHDT and CDR2 is YYEEEE. The CDR3 extends over 15 amino acids. V gave up 4 bases and J gave up 3 bases; unmatched junction bases: 8.

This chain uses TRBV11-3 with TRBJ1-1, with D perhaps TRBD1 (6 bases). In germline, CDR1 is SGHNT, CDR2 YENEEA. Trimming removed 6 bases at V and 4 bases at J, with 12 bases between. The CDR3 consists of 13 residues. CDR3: CASSRSRGTEAFF. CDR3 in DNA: TGTGCCAGCAGTCGAAGCAGGGGCACTGAAGCTTTCTTT.

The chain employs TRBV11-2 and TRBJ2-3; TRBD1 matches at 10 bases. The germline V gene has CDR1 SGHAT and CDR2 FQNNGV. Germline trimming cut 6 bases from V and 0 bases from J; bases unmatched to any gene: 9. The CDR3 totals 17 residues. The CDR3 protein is CASRERDRGWSTDTQYF. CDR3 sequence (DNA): TGTGCCAGCAGGGAACGGGACAGGGGATGGAGCACAGATACGCAGTATTTT.

In DNA form, the CDR3 reads TGCGCCAGCAGCTTAACCTCGGCCCCCAGGGACTATGGCTACACCTTC. As protein: CASSLTSAPRDYGYTF. The chain carries TRBV5-1 and TRBJ1-2, with a tentative D call TRBD1 (5 bases). This CDR3 region has 16 residues. Germline V gene lookup returns CDR1 SGHRS and CDR2 YFSETQ. Trimming removed 2 bases from V and 3 bases from J, with 17 bases in between.

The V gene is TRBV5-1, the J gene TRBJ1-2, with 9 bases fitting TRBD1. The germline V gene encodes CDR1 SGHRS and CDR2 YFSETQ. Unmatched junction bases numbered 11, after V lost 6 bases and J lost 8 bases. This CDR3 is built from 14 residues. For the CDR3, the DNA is TGCGCCAGCAAGATCGACACAGGGGGCTACGGCTACACCTTC. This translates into CASKIDTGGYGYTF.

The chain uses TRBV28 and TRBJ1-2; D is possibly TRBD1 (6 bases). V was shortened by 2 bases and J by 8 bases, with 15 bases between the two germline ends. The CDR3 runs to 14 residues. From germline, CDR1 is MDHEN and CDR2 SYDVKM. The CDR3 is CASSLAGAQWGYTF. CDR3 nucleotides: TGTGCCAGCAGTTTAGCGGGGGCCCAATGGGGCTACACCTTC.

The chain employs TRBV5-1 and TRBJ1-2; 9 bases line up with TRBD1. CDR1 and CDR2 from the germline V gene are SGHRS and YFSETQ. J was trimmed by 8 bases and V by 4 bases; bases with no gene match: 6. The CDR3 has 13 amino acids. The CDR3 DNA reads TGCGCCAGCAGCCCGGGACAGGGACGGGGCTACACCTTC. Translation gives CASSPGQGRGYTF.

CDR3 DNA: TGTGCCAGCAGTGATGACAGGGGGCTCACTGAAGCTTTCTTT. It is translated as CASSDDRGLTEAFF. This chain joins TRBV25-1 and TRBJ1-1; 10 bases line up with TRBD1. The junction had 2 bases not matched to a gene; V was cut back by 3 bases and J by 4 bases. Germline CDR1 MGHDK, CDR2 SYGVNS. This CDR3 has 14 residues.

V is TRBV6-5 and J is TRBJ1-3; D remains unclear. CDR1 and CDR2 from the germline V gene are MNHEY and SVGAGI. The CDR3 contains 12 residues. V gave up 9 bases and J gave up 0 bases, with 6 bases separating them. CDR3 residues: CASRDSGNTIYF. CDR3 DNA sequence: TGTGCCAGTCGGGACTCTGGAAACACCATATATTTT.

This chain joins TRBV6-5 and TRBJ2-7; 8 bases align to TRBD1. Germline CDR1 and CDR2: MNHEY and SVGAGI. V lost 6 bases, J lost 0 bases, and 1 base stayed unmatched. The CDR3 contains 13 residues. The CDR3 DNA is TGTGCCAGCAGGCAGGGGGCCTCCTACGAGCAGTACTTC. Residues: CASRQGASYEQYF.

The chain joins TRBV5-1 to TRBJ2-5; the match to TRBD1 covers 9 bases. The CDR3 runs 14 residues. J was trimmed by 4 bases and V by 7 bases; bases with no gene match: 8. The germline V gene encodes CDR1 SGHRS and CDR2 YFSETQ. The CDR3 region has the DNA TGCGCCAGCTCGGGACAGGGAGGCCCAGAGACCCAGTACTTC. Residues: CASSGQGGPETQYF.

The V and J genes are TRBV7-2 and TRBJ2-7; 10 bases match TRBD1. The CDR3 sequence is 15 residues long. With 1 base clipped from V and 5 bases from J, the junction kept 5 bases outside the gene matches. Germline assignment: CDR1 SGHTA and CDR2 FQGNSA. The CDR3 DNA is TGTGCCAGCAGCTTAGTGGGACAGGGGTTTAACGAGCAGTACTTC. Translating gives CASSLVGQGFNEQYF. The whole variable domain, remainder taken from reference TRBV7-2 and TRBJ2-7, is GAGVSQSPSNKVTEKGKDVELRCDPISGHTALYWYRQSLGQGLEFLIYFQGNSAPDKSGLPSDRFSAERTGGSVSTLTIQRTQQEDSAVYLCASSLVGQGFNEQYFGPGTRLTVT.

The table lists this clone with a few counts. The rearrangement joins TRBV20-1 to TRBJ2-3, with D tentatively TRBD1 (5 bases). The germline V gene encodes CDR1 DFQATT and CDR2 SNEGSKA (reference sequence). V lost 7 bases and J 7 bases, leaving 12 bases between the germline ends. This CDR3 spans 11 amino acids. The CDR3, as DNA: TGCAGTGGGCAGACAGAAAATACGCAGTATTTT. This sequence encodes CSGQTENTQYF.

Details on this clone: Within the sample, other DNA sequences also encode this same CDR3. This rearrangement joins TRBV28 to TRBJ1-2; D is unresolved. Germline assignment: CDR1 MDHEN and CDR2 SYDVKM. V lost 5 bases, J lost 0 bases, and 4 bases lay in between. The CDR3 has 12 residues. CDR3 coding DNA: TGTGCCAGCAGTCCCTCTAACTATGGCTACACCTTC. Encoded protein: CASSPSNYGYTF.

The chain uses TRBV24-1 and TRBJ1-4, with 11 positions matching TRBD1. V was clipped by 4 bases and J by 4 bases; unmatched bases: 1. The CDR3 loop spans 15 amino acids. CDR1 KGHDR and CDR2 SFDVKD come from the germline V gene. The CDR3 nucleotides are TGTGCCACCAGTGAGGGACAGGGGGATAATGAAAAACTGTTTTTT. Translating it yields CATSEGQGDNEKLFF.

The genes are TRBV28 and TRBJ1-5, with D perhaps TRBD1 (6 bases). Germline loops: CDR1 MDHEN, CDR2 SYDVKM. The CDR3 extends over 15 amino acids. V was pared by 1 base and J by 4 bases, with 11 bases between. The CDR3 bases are TGTGCCAGCAGTTTATCCGACAGGCTAAATCAGCCCCAGCATTTT. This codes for CASSLSDRLNQPQHF.

CDR3 residues: CAIRESGSHTDTQYF. The CDR3 nucleotides read TGTGCCATCAGAGAGAGCGGGAGTCACACAGATACGCAGTATTTT. V usage is TRBV10-3 and J usage is TRBJ2-3; TRBD2 matches 8 bases. The germline CDR1 and CDR2 sequences are ENHRY and SYGVKD. CDR3 length equals 15 residues. The trim removed 6 bases at V and 2 bases at J, leaving 7 bases unmatched.

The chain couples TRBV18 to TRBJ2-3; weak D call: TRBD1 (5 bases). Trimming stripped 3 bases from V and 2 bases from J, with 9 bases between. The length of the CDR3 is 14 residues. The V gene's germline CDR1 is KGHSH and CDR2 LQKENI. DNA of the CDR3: TGTGCCAGCTCACCCTCGGACACCACAGATACGCAGTATTTT. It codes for CASSPSDTTDTQYF.

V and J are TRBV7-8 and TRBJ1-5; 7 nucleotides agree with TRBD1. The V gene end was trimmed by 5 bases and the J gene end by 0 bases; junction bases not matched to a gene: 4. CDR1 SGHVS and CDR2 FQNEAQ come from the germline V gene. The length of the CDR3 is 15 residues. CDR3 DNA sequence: TGTGCCAGCAGCCAGACAGGGAATAGCAATCAGCCCCAGCATTTT. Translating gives CASSQTGNSNQPQHF.

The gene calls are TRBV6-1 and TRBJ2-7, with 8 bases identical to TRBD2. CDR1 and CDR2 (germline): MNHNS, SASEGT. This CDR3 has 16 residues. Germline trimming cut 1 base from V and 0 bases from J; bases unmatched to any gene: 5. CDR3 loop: CASSEGPAGASYEQYF. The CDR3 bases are TGTGCCAGCAGTGAAGGGCCAGCGGGAGCCTCCTACGAGCAGTACTTC.

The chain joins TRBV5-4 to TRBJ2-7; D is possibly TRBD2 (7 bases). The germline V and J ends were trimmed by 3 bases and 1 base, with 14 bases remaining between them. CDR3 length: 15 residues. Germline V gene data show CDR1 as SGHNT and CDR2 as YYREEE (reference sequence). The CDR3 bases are TGTGCCAGCAGCTGGGCGGGGGCCGGGTCCTACGAGCAGTACTTC. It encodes CASSWAGAGSYEQYF.

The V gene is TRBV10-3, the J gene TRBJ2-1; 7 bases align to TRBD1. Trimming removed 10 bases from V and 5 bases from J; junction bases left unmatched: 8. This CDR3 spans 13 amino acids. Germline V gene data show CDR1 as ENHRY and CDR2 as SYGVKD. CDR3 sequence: CATRDSQNNEQFF. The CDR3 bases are TGTGCCACCCGGGACAGCCAGAACAATGAGCAGTTCTTC.

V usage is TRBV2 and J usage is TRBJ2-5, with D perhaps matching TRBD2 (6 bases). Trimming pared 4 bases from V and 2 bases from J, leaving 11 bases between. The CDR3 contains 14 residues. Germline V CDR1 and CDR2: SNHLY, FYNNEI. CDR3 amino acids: CASSGGLEQETQYF. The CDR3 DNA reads TGTGCCAGCAGTGGGGGACTGGAACAAGAGACCCAGTACTTC.

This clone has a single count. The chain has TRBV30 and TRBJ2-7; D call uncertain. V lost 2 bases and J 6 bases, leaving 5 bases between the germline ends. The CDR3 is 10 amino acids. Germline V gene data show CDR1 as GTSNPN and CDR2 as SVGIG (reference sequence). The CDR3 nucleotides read TGTGCCTGGAGTAGCCGCGAGCAGTACTTC. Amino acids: CAWSSREQYF.